Sequencing of this TCR beta chain was carried out in a study of blood T cell repertoires in COVID-19. For the study at large: PBMCs, B-cell-depleted T cells, or T cells were the source of the cDNA or gDNA that made up the material.

This clone appeared a single time. The CDR3 is made up of 12 amino acids. The V gene's germline CDR1 is MDHEN and CDR2 SYDVKM. Trimming shortened V by 5 bases and J by 6 bases, and 11 bases separated the two germline ends. Source study methods: Reference gene primer amplification gave nucleated cell count estimates. Only in-frame clones appear in the TCRdb table, and some are missing; sequencing was by immunoSEQ multiplex PCR. V and J calls and clone size follow that table, whereas D and trimming were derived from the DNA. The sample carries tens of thousands of clones, roughly 78% recorded once. This chain links TRBV28 with TRBJ2-7; the D is unclear. The sequencing sample was made of peripheral blood. This receptor was identified in a woman aged 80 or over with acute or convalescent COVID-19. The CDR3 DNA sequence: TGTGCCAGCAGTGTCATACTCCGCGAGCAGTACTTC. Its translation: CASSVILREQYF.